The sequence of this T cell receptor beta chain was determined in a study of Ad26.COV2.S vaccination and SARS-CoV-2 variants. The wider study: Dosing was one shot or two shots 56 days apart.

Per the germline V gene, CDR1 is LGHDT and CDR2 is YNNKEL (reference sequence). V lost 4 bases and J lost 2; bases outside the gene matches: 3. The CDR3 runs to 16 residues. TCRdb's table, derived via immunoSEQ multiplex PCR, lists solely in-frame clones and lacks some. The data contain about 680,000 clones, about 90% of them singletons. Points from the study as a whole: Non-spike TCR breadth did not differ much between vaccine and placebo recipients.

Documented treatment: around 19 received Ad26.COV2.S at low or high dose, single or two shots; roughly five received placebo; per-sample allocation not given. The samples were gathered on day 63 after the first injection of vaccine or placebo. An adult donor aged 18-55 years was enrolled in Boston. An Ad26 vector expressing Wuhan-strain SARS-CoV-2 spike served as the vaccine. Of note for this clone: Its antigen is currently unknown.

The chain has TRBV3-1 (or the pseudogene TRBV3-2) and TRBJ2-3; 13 bases fit TRBD2. This material consisted of peripheral blood, taken in a trial of Ad26.COV2.S vaccine versus placebo. This TCR was sampled from a person between 18 and 65 years old who received the Ad26.COV2.S COVID-19 vaccine or a placebo. The CDR3 loop is CASSPGLAGPTDTQYF. The CDR3 nucleotides read TGTGCCAGCAGCCCGGGACTAGCGGGACCCACAGATACGCAGTATTTT.